This T cell receptor beta chain was sequenced for a study of blood T cell repertoires in COVID-19. Germline V gene sequence: CDR1 SGHDT, CDR2 YYEEEE. This CDR3 spans 16 amino acids. Trimming cost V 4 bases and J 1 base; bases outside gene matches: 5. Study processing details: Cell counts per sample came from amplifying reference gene primers. Assay: immunoSEQ multiplex PCR; the TCRdb copy retains only in-frame clones and omits some. V, J and clone size are taken as reported in that table, and D and trimming were inferred from the DNA itself. The table includes 100,000 to 120,000 clones, 85% detected once.

The chain employs TRBV5-6 and TRBJ2-1; TRBD1 matches at 10 bases. The clonotype was recovered from a woman in her fifties or sixties with COVID-19, enrolled during active disease. What was sequenced was peripheral blood. CDR3 in amino acids: CASSPRDRGSYNEQFF. The CDR3 region has the DNA TGTGCCAGCAGCCCCCGGGACAGGGGATCCTACAATGAGCAGTTCTTC.